Following are 10 T cell receptor beta chains from one sample sequenced in a study of cytomegalovirus exposure and HLA in healthy donors. Only in-frame clones appear in the TCRdb table, and some are missing; sequencing was by immunoSEQ multiplex PCR. Of about 360,000 clones in the sample, 86% were seen once. Sequenced sample: PBMCs. These receptors originate from a woman aged 18-29 years in good health and CMV-seronegative.

The rearrangement links TRBV23-1 to TRBJ2-5; TRBD1 matches 7 bases. TRBV23-1 is sorted into the ORF group, with uncertain function. This CDR3 spans 15 amino acids. Losses at the gene ends were 6 bases for V and 1 base for J; bases not matched to a gene: 8. The CDR3 coding sequence is TGCGCCAGCAGCCTTGACAGGGACCCCCAAGAGACCCAGTACTTC. Translation gives CASSLDRDPQETQYF.

The rearrangement uses TRBV21-1 and TRBJ2-7; TRBD1, as called in the table, went unchecked against the DNA. TRBV21-1 counts as a pseudogene. The CDR3 is made up of 16 amino acids. CDR3 in amino acids: CASSAKGQGAPYEQYF. The CDR3 DNA follows: TGTGCCAGCAGCGCCAAGGGACAGGGGGCCCCCTACGAGCAGTACTTC.

The V call is TRBV28, the J call TRBJ2-7, with D possibly being TRBD2 (6 bases). Trimming stripped 6 bases from V and 4 bases from J, with 19 bases between. Per germline, CDR1 MDHEN and CDR2 SYDVKM. The CDR3 runs to 15 residues. The DNA of the CDR3 is TGTGCCAGCAGCCCACAACCGGGACTTTTATACGAGCAGTACTTC. Its protein is CASSPQPGLLYEQYF.

The chain uses TRBV2 and TRBJ2-7, with 13 bases aligning to TRBD2. CDR3 length: 14 residues. The V gene end was trimmed by 8 bases and the J gene end by 6 bases; junction bases not matched to a gene: 7. Germline V gene data show CDR1 as SNHLY and CDR2 as FYNNEI. CDR3 loop: CASRTSGSRSEQYF. CDR3 nucleotide sequence: TGTGCCAGCCGGACTAGCGGGAGTCGAAGCGAGCAGTACTTC.

This sequence joins TRBV15 and TRBJ2-6; no definite D call. CDR1 is LNHNV and CDR2 is YYDKDF in the germline V gene (reference sequence). Trimming took 1 base from V and 0 from J, leaving 19 bases between them. The CDR3 is 20 residues long. CDR3: CATSRGMVLLVSSGANVLTF. In DNA form, the CDR3 reads TGTGCCACCAGCAGAGGTATGGTACTACTCGTGAGCTCTGGGGCCAACGTCCTGACTTTC.

The CDR3 DNA reads as TGTGCCAGCAGCCTGGCCCGGGGGAGCCCCGACTGGAGCAATCAGCCCCAGCATTTT. Translation gives CASSLARGSPDWSNQPQHF. J is TRBJ1-5 and V is TRBV5-5; TRBD1 is a possible D gene (5 bases). The ends were cut back, 4 bases at V and 1 base at J, with 24 bases in the middle. The CDR3 has 19 amino acids. Germline V gene data show CDR1 as SGHKS and CDR2 as YYEKEE (reference sequence).

This chain links TRBV28 with TRBJ1-4, with TRBD1 matching over 8 bases. In germline, CDR1 is MDHEN, CDR2 SYDVKM. V was clipped by 1 base and J by 6 bases; unmatched bases: 4. The CDR3 sequence is 15 residues long. The DNA for the CDR3 is TGTGCCAGCAGTTTATCTGGGACAGGACATGAAAAACTGTTTTTT. It codes for CASSLSGTGHEKLFF.

The genes are TRBV5-4 and TRBJ1-1; D unclear. Germline values: CDR1 SGHNT, CDR2 YYREEE (reference sequence). This CDR3 spans 14 amino acids. V lost 0 bases and J 0 bases, leaving 6 bases between the germline ends. DNA for the CDR3: TGTGCCAGCAGCTTGGGGGCAGTGAACACTGAAGCTTTCTTT. Translated, it gives CASSLGAVNTEAFF.

The rearrangement joins TRBV18 to TRBJ2-3; TRBD2 is a possible D gene (5 bases). Per the germline V gene, CDR1 is KGHSH and CDR2 is LQKENI. Trimming removed 2 bases from V and 8 bases from J, with 8 bases in between. This CDR3 is built from 12 residues. Here the CDR3 reads CASSPFEGTQYF. CDR3 DNA: TGTGCCAGCTCACCATTCGAGGGTACGCAGTATTTT.

The genes are TRBV27 and TRBJ1-1; 11 positions agree with TRBD1. J lost 5 bases, V lost 4 bases, and 9 bases had no gene match. Looked up from germline, CDR1 is MNHEY and CDR2 is SMNVEV (reference sequence). CDR3 length: 16 residues. This CDR3 is CASSSFGQGASTEAFF. The DNA of the CDR3 is TGTGCCAGCAGTTCCTTTGGACAGGGGGCGAGTACTGAAGCTTTCTTT.